This T cell receptor (beta chain) is drawn from a study of OX40 agonist ivuxolimab in advanced cancers. The wider study: Those enrolled were 80% to 85% male, with a mean age of around 60 years and ages from 23 to 79.

Germline loops: CDR1 MNHEY, CDR2 SVGAGI. The CDR3 consists of 15 residues. V gave up 5 bases and J gave up 0 bases, with 13 bases separating them. Study-wide results and limits: Averaged across samples, CD8+ T cells carried more expanded clones than CD4+ did.

Assay used: immunoSEQ multiplex PCR; TCRdb lists only in-frame clones, some missing. The data hold about 47,000 clones, with around 84% observed a single time. Of note for this clone: Its target is unknown.

The TCR sequence derives from an adult with an advanced solid tumor such as melanoma, head and neck, liver or kidney cancer. The J gene is TRBJ1-1, the V gene TRBV6-5; the D is unclear. The sample was CD4+ or CD8+ T cells sorted from blood, taken in a trial of the OX40 agonist ivuxolimab. CDR3 in DNA: TGTGCCAGCAGTCCCTCCGTTGGGATGAACACTGAAGCTTTCTTT. Translating gives CASSPSVGMNTEAFF.